This section outlines one T cell receptor (beta chain) sequence together with its context. Its matching antigen is unknown. The PCR used 60 Vbeta and 13 Jbeta primers. Sequencing used immunoSEQ multiplex PCR; TCRdb keeps in-frame clones, though not all of them. This table holds about 160,000 clones, roughly 80% found once. The sample comes from a study of cytomegalovirus exposure and HLA in healthy donors. Across the whole study: A prior study identified 100 million to 130 million unique TCR beta sequences from around 180 million T cells. Study-wide results and caveats: Some V segments could not be told apart, so they were left out, TRBV6-2 and TRBV6-3 among them. Cytomegalovirus-associated TCR beta chains were listed, numbering around 150.

The CDR3 has 14 amino acids. J lost 1 base, V lost 3 bases, and 2 bases had no gene match. CDR1 is SGHTA, CDR2 FQGTGA, per germline. The donors (healthy individuals) were bone marrow donors. This TCR was sampled from a male donor in good health and CMV-seropositive. This chain links TRBV7-3 with TRBJ1-1; 7 bases align to TRBD1. Sequenced material: PBMCs. For the CDR3, the DNA is TGTGCCAGCAGCTTCAACAGGGGGAACACTGAAGCTTTCTTT. Translating gives CASSFNRGNTEAFF.